Following are 23 T cell receptor beta chains from one sample sequenced in a study of blood T cell repertoires in COVID-19. Repertoires were generated with immunoSEQ multiplex PCR, while TCRdb's copy carries only in-frame clones and drops some. The sample has 100,000 or so clones, around 90% seen once. The sequenced sample was peripheral blood. These receptors originate from a woman in her sixties or seventies with acute or convalescent COVID-19.

The genes are TRBV19 and TRBJ1-5; 11 bases align to TRBD1. This CDR3 region has 16 residues. The V gene end was trimmed by 3 bases and the J gene end by 4 bases; junction bases not matched to a gene: 5. The germline gives CDR1 LNHDA, CDR2 SQIVND (reference sequence). The CDR3 reads CASSISGTGGNQPQHF. In DNA form, the CDR3 reads TGTGCCAGTAGTATTTCCGGGACAGGGGGGAATCAGCCCCAGCATTTT.

The V gene is TRBV3-1 (or the pseudogene TRBV3-2), the J gene TRBJ1-4; no clear D gene. This CDR3 comprises 12 residues. Trimming took off 3 bases at V and 8 bases at J, with 7 bases between the two ends. Germline CDR1 LGHDT, CDR2 YNNKEL (reference sequence). The CDR3 protein is CASSHTEEKLFF. The CDR3 nucleotides are TGTGCCAGCAGCCACACAGAGGAAAAACTGTTTTTT.

The chain couples TRBV19 to TRBJ1-1; TRBD1 matches at 8 bases. In germline, CDR1 is LNHDA, CDR2 SQIVND (reference sequence). The CDR3 runs 15 residues. V lost 6 bases to trimming and J lost 1 base; unmatched junction nucleotides: 7. The CDR3 DNA sequence: TGTGCCAGTAGGATGCTGGACAGGGCGAACACTGAAGCTTTCTTT. Protein product: CASRMLDRANTEAFF.

The gene calls are TRBV25-1 and TRBJ1-6, with D uncertain. This CDR3 has 13 residues. Trimming left V 3 bases short and J 7 bases short, with 7 bases between. Germline V gives CDR1 MGHDK, CDR2 SYGVNS. This CDR3 reads CASSEGGNSPLHF. The CDR3 DNA sequence: TGTGCCAGCAGTGAGGGAGGGAATTCACCCCTCCACTTT.

This rearrangement joins TRBV24-1 to TRBJ2-3, with TRBD2 identical over 13 bases. Germline V gene sequence: CDR1 KGHDR, CDR2 SFDVKD. The CDR3 runs 18 residues. J gave up 2 bases and V 6 bases, and 10 bases lay outside the gene matches. The CDR3 reads CATSTTGLAGDYTDTQYF. DNA of the CDR3: TGTGCCACCAGTACCACCGGACTAGCGGGAGACTACACAGATACGCAGTATTTT.

This clone was seen only once. CDR3 loop: CASRRPGGDYEQYF. DNA for the CDR3: TGTGCCAGCAGGCGGCCGGGGGGAGACTACGAGCAGTACTTC. The chain has TRBV28 and TRBJ2-7, with TRBD2 matching over 7 bases. From germline, CDR1 is MDHEN and CDR2 SYDVKM. The ends lost 6 bases at V and 3 bases at J; junction bases unmatched: 8. The CDR3 is 14 residues long. The complete variable domain, with remaining parts taken from reference TRBV28 and TRBJ2-7, reads DVKVTQSSRYLVKRTGEKVFLECVQDMDHENMFWYRQDPGLGLRLIYFSYDVKMKEKGDIPEGYSVSREKKERFSLILESASTNQTSMYLCASRRPGGDYEQYFGPGTRLTVT.

The rearrangement uses TRBV18 and TRBJ2-7; D might be TRBD2 (6 bases). The ends were cut back, 6 bases at V and 6 bases at J, with 15 bases in the middle. The CDR3 is 13 residues long. CDR1 is KGHSH, CDR2 LQKENI, per germline. CDR3 protein: CASSPGTLSEQYF. In DNA form, the CDR3 reads TGTGCCAGCTCTCCCGGGACTCTGAGCGAGCAGTACTTC.

The V gene is TRBV5-1, the J gene TRBJ2-7; 9 bases are shared with TRBD2. The junction had 10 bases not matched to a gene; V was cut back by 4 bases and J by 5 bases. The CDR3 consists of 15 residues. Per the germline V gene, CDR1 is SGHRS and CDR2 is YFSETQ. CDR3 sequence: CASSPNSGRRDEQYF. The CDR3 DNA reads as TGCGCCAGCAGCCCGAATAGCGGGAGACGGGACGAGCAGTACTTC.

V gene TRBV5-1 combines with J gene TRBJ2-5, with D possibly being TRBD2 (5 bases). This CDR3 region has 13 residues. V was clipped by 10 bases and J by 5 bases, with 18 bases between them. From germline, CDR1 is SGHRS and CDR2 YFSETQ. The CDR3 region has the DNA TGCGCCTCCTTAAGAGGGCCTGGGGAGACCCAGTACTTC. Its protein product is CASLRGPGETQYF.

The chain employs TRBV19 and TRBJ2-1; weak D call: TRBD1 (6 bases). Germline CDR1 reads LNHDA; CDR2 reads SQIVND (reference sequence). The CDR3 contains 14 residues. Trimming cost V 5 bases and J 4 bases, with 12 bases left between them. The CDR3 loop is CASSLVGGYNEQFF. CDR3 sequence (DNA): TGTGCCAGTAGTCTGGTAGGGGGATACAATGAGCAGTTCTTC.

The chain recombines TRBV25-1 with TRBJ1-2; D is perhaps TRBD1 (5 bases). Per the germline V gene, CDR1 is MGHDK and CDR2 is SYGVNS. This CDR3 spans 15 amino acids. Trimming took 4 bases from V and 0 from J, leaving 12 bases between them. CDR3 in amino acids: CASSGYDSANYGYTF. The CDR3 nucleotides read TGTGCCAGCAGTGGATACGACAGCGCTAACTATGGCTACACCTTC.

J is TRBJ1-1 and V is TRBV23-1; the match to TRBD1 covers 9 bases. TRBV23-1 is labeled an ORF, and its function is uncertain. V lost 8 bases and J lost 4; bases outside the gene matches: 11. The CDR3 consists of 15 residues. The DNA for the CDR3 is TGCGCCAGCGGGAACCCGGACAGGGGAGGCACTGAAGCTTTCTTT. Translation: CASGNPDRGGTEAFF.

This chain uses TRBV18 with TRBJ1-2, with 9 bases lining up with TRBD1. V was clipped by 5 bases and J by 6 bases; unmatched bases: 7. Per germline, CDR1 KGHSH and CDR2 LQKENI. This CDR3 is built from 14 residues. CDR3 region: CASSAGQGRNGYTF. The CDR3 bases are TGTGCCAGCTCAGCGGGACAGGGTCGGAATGGCTACACCTTC.

The V and J genes are TRBV27 and TRBJ1-2; D is perhaps TRBD1 (6 bases). Germline CDR1 is MNHEY and CDR2 is SMNVEV (reference sequence). There are 14 residues in the CDR3. Trimming cost V 5 bases and J 8 bases, with 18 bases left between them. CDR3 DNA: TGTGCCAGCAGTCCGCCTCCTACAGGGAACGGCTACACCTTC. Protein: CASSPPPTGNGYTF.

V is TRBV2 and J is TRBJ2-2; D perhaps matches TRBD2 (5 bases). Per the germline V gene, CDR1 is SNHLY and CDR2 is FYNNEI. The length of the CDR3 is 16 residues. V dropped 6 bases and J dropped 2 bases, with 16 bases sitting between them. Here the CDR3 reads CASRAPTRGNTGELFF. In DNA, the CDR3 is TGTGCCAGCAGAGCTCCTACCCGGGGAAACACCGGGGAGCTGTTTTTT.

The gene calls are TRBV2 and TRBJ1-5; D is ambiguous. V lost 1 base, J lost 0 bases, and 7 bases lay in between. Germline lookup yields CDR1 SNHLY and CDR2 FYNNEI. The CDR3 sequence is 15 residues long. The DNA for the CDR3 is TGTGCCAGCAGTGAAGACATGTATAGCAATCAGCCCCAGCATTTT. Protein product: CASSEDMYSNQPQHF.

The chain joins TRBV10-2 to TRBJ1-1, with 7 bases lining up with TRBD1. Germline assignment: CDR1 WSHSY and CDR2 SAAADI. V lost 6 bases to trimming and J lost 4 bases; unmatched junction nucleotides: 11. The CDR3 consists of 15 residues. Here the CDR3 reads CASSLYRGSGTEAFF. The DNA for the CDR3 is TGCGCCAGCAGCCTATACAGGGGCTCCGGCACTGAAGCTTTCTTT.

This chain links TRBV15 with TRBJ1-5; 9 nucleotides line up with TRBD1. Germline CDR1 LNHNV, CDR2 YYDKDF (reference sequence). The V segment lost 3 bases and the J segment 9 bases; nucleotides outside the gene matches: 12. The CDR3 covers 16 residues. The CDR3 DNA sequence: TGTGCCACCAGCAGGGGGACAGGGAGCCCCTCGGGGCCCCAGCATTTT. It is translated as CATSRGTGSPSGPQHF. Drawing the rest from reference TRBV15 and TRBJ1-5, the complete variable domain is DAMVIQNPRYQVTQFGKPVTLSCSQTLNHNVMYWYQQKSSQAPKLLFHYYDKDFNNEADTPDNFQSRRPNTSFCFLDIRSPGLGDTAMYLCATSRGTGSPSGPQHFGDGTRLSIL.

The chain combines TRBV3-1 (or the pseudogene TRBV3-2) with TRBJ2-3, with TRBD2 identical over 7 bases. Germline lookup yields CDR1 LGHDT and CDR2 YNNKEL (reference sequence). The CDR3 loop spans 16 amino acids. V shed 1 base, J shed 5 bases, and the junction held 9 bases outside the gene matches. CDR3 region: CASSQVPAGVGDTQYF. The CDR3 DNA follows: TGTGCCAGCAGCCAAGTTCCGGCGGGAGTGGGAGATACGCAGTATTTT.

The CDR3 DNA reads TGTGCCAACAAGCGGGACGGGGGCCGGGGAACTAATGAAAAACTGTTTTTT. It translates to CANKRDGGRGTNEKLFF. J is TRBJ1-4 and V is TRBV10-3; tentatively, D is TRBD1 (6 bases). Trimming took off 10 bases at V and 1 base at J, with 22 bases between the two ends. Germline V gives CDR1 ENHRY, CDR2 SYGVKD. This CDR3 contains 17 residues.

The J gene is TRBJ1-3, the V gene TRBV11-2; tentative D call: TRBD1 (5 bases). There are 15 residues in the CDR3. Trimming took 0 bases from V and 2 from J, leaving 8 bases between them. Germline V gene lookup returns CDR1 SGHAT and CDR2 FQNNGV. CDR3 protein: CASSLDRVPGNTIYF. In DNA form, the CDR3 reads TGTGCCAGCAGCTTAGACAGGGTCCCTGGAAACACCATATATTTT. Variable domain in full (rest from reference TRBV11-2 and TRBJ1-3): EAGVAQSPRYKIIEKRQSVAFWCNPISGHATLYWYQQILGQGPKLLIQFQNNGVVDDSQLPKDRFSAERLKGVDSTLKIQPAKLEDSAVYLCASSLDRVPGNTIYFGEGSWLTVV.

The chain carries TRBV9 and TRBJ1-2; D is undetermined. This CDR3 contains 14 residues. The ends were cut back, 3 bases at V and 2 bases at J, with 11 bases in the middle. Per germline, CDR1 SGDLS and CDR2 YYNGEE. The CDR3 loop is CASSASGNNYGYTF. Here the CDR3 DNA reads TGTGCCAGCAGCGCATCCGGGAACAACTATGGCTACACCTTC.

This chain uses TRBV3-1 (or the pseudogene TRBV3-2) with TRBJ1-3, with 7 bases aligning to TRBD1. This CDR3 contains 16 residues. The V gene's germline CDR1 is LGHDT and CDR2 YNNKEL (reference sequence). V was pared by 3 bases and J by 6 bases, with 11 bases of the junction left unmatched. CDR3 loop: CASSQRLGQVKNTIYF. In DNA, the CDR3 is TGTGCCAGCAGCCAGCGACTAGGACAGGTTAAAAACACCATATATTTT.